Shown below are 2 T cell receptor beta chains from a single sample sequenced in a study of blood T cell repertoires in COVID-19. The method was immunoSEQ multiplex PCR; TCRdb's version includes in-frame clones alone and lacks a portion of them. The sample consists of a few hundred thousand clones, around 90% of them appearing once. Material for sequencing was PBMCs or T cells enriched from blood (not recorded which). Receptors were obtained from a man aged 25-40 years who had been exposed to COVID-19.

The chain uses TRBV7-8 and TRBJ1-3; the D is unclear. Germline loops: CDR1 SGHVS, CDR2 FQNEAQ. Trimming stripped 5 bases from V and 3 bases from J, with 11 bases between. The CDR3 spans 14 residues. The CDR3 sequence: CASSPGNFGNTIYF. CDR3 sequence (DNA): TGTGCCAGCAGCCCGGGTAACTTTGGAAACACCATATATTTT.

The chain uses TRBV18 and TRBJ1-5, with a tentative D call TRBD1 (5 bases). CDR1 and CDR2 (germline): KGHSH, LQKENI. This CDR3 is 14 amino acids long. V lost 2 bases and J 3 bases, leaving 8 bases between the germline ends. CDR3 nucleotides: TGTGCCAGCTCACCAGTCAGGGACAATCAGCCCCAGCATTTT. Amino acids: CASSPVRDNQPQHF.